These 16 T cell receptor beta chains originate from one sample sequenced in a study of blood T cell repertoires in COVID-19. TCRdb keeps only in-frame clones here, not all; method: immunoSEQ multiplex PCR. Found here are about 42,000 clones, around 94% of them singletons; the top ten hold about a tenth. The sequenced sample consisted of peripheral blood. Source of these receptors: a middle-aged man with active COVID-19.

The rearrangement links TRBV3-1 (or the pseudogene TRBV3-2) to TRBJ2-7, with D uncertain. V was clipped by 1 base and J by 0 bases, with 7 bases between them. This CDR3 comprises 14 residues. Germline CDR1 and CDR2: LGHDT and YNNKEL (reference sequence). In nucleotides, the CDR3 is TGTGCCAGCAGCCAAGTAGTGAGCTCCTACGAGCAGTACTTC. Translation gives CASSQVVSSYEQYF.

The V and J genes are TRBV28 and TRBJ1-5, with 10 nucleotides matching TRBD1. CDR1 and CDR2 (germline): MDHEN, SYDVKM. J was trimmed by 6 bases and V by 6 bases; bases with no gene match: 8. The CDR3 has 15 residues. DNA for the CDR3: TGTGCCAGCAGCCGGGACAGGGGCGGACGTCAGCCCCAGCATTTT. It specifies CASSRDRGGRQPQHF.

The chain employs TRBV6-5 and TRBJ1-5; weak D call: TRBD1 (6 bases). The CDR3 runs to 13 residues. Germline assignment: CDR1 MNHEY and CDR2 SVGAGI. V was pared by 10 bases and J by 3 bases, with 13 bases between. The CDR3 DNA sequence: TGTGCCACCGACGACAGGTTCAATCAGCCCCAGCATTTT. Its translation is CATDDRFNQPQHF.

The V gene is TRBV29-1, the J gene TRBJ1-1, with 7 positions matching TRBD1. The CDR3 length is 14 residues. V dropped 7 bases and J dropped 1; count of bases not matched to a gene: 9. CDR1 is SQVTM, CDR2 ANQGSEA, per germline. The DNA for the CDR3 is TGCAGCGCCCAGAAGGGGGCTTGGAACACTGAAGCTTTCTTT. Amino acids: CSAQKGAWNTEAFF.

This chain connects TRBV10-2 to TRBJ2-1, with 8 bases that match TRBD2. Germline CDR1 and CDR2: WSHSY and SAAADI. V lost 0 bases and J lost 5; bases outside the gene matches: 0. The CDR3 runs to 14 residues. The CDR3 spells CASSESLADNEQFF. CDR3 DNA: TGCGCCAGCAGTGAGTCACTAGCGGACAATGAGCAGTTCTTC.

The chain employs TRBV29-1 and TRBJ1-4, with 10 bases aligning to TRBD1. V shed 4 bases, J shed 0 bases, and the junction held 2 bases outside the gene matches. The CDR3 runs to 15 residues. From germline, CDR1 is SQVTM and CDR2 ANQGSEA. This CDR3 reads CSVVGTGATNEKLFF. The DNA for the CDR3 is TGCAGCGTTGTTGGGACAGGGGCAACTAATGAAAAACTGTTTTTT.

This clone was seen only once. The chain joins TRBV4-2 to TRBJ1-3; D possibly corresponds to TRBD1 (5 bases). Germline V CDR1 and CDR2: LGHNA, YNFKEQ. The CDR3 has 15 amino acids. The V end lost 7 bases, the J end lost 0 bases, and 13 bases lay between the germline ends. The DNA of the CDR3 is TGTGCCAGCACCAAAACAGGAGACTCTGGAAACACCATATATTTT. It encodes CASTKTGDSGNTIYF.

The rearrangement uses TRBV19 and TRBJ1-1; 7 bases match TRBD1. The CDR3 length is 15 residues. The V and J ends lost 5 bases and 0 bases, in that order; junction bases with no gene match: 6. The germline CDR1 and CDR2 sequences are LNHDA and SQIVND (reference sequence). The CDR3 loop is CASSSGTDLNTEAFF. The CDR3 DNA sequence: TGTGCCAGTAGTTCCGGGACAGACTTGAACACTGAAGCTTTCTTT.

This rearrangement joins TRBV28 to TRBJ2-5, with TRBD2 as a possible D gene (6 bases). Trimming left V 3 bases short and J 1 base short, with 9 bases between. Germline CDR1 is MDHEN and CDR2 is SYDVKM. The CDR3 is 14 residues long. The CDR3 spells CASSLEGFQETQYF. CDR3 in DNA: TGTGCCAGCAGTTTGGAGGGTTTCCAAGAGACCCAGTACTTC.

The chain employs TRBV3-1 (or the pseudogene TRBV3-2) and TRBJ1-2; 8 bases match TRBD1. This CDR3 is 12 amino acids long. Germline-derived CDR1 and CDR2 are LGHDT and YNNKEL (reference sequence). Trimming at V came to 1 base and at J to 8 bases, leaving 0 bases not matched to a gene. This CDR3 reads CASSQGDRGYTF. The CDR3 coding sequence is TGTGCCAGCAGCCAAGGGGACAGGGGCTACACCTTC.

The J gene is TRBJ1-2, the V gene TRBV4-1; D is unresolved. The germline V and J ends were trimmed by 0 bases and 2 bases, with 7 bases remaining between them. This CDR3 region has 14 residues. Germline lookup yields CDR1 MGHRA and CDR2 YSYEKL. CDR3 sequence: CASSQDRQNYGYTF. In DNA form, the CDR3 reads TGCGCCAGCAGCCAAGATCGACAAAACTATGGCTACACCTTC.

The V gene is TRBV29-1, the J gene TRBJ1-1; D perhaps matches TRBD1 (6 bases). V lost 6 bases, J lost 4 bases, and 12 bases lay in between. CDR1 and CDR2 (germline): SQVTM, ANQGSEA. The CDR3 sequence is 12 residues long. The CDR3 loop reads CSVRGAVTEAFF. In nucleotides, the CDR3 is TGCAGCGTCAGGGGCGCAGTCACTGAAGCTTTCTTT.

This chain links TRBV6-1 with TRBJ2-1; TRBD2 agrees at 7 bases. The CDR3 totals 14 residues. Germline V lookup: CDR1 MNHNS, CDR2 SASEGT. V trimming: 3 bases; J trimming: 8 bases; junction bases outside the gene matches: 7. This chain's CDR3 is CASSDVRESYEQFF. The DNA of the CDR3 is TGTGCCAGCAGTGATGTGCGGGAGAGCTATGAGCAGTTCTTC.

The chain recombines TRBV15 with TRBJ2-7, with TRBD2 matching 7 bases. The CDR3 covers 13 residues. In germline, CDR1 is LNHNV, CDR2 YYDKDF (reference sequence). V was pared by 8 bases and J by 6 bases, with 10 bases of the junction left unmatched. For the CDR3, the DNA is TGTGCCACCGGGTTCGGGGGGACCTCCGAGCAGTACTTC. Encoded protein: CATGFGGTSEQYF. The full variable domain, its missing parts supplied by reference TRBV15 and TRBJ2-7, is DAMVIQNPRYQVTQFGKPVTLSCSQTLNHNVMYWYQQKSSQAPKLLFHYYDKDFNNEADTPDNFQSRRPNTSFCFLDIRSPGLGDTAMYLCATGFGGTSEQYFGPGTRLTVT.

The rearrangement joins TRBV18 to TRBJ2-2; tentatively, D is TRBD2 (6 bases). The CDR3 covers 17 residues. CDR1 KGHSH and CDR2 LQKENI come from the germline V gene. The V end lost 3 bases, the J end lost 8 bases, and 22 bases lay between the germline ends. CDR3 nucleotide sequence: TGTGCCAGCTCACCGAACCGGTCTGCCCGGAGGGCAGGGGAGCTGTTTTTT. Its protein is CASSPNRSARRAGELFF.

The CDR3 loop reads CASSPTGYEQYF. The CDR3 DNA reads TGTGCCAGCAGCCCCACGGGCTACGAGCAGTACTTC. V is TRBV7-9 and J is TRBJ2-7; no definite D call. Germline V CDR1 and CDR2: SEHNR, FQNEAQ (reference sequence). This CDR3 contains 12 residues. V dropped 5 bases and J dropped 3 bases, with 8 bases sitting between them. The full variable domain, with the rest looked up from reference TRBV7-9 and TRBJ2-7, is DTGVSQNPRHKITKRGQNVTFRCDPISEHNRLYWYRQTLGQGPEFLTYFQNEAQLEKSRLLSDRFSAERPKGSFSTLEIQRTEQGDSAMYLCASSPTGYEQYFGPGTRLTVT.